This section outlines one TCR beta chain sequence together with its context. Its antigen is undetermined. The data are from a study of cytomegalovirus exposure and HLA in healthy donors. General study results and limits: A few chains linked to CMV were shown in vitro to be specific for CMV antigens. The authors listed 150 to 200 TCR beta chains as cytomegalovirus-associated. Some public TCRs appeared in many individuals, while most sequences were rare. One cluster of highly shared sequence variants probably arose as a sequencing artifact.

Primers included in the PCR were 60 Vbeta and 13 Jbeta primers. Only in-frame clones appear in the TCRdb table, and some are missing; sequencing was by immunoSEQ multiplex PCR. Of under 200,000 clones detected, around 85% appear once; the ten largest clones hold roughly 10%. CDR1 SGHAT and CDR2 FQNNGV come from the germline V gene. This CDR3 region has 14 residues. Deletions cut 4 bases from V and 1 base from J, with 8 bases between. The chain joins TRBV11-2 to TRBJ1-3, with D tentatively TRBD1 (5 bases). Sequenced material: PBMCs. The receptor comes from a man aged 18 to 35 in good health and CMV-seropositive. The CDR3 spells CASSSQGSGNTIYF. In nucleotides, the CDR3 is TGTGCCAGCAGCTCGCAGGGTTCTGGAAACACCATATATTTT.